These 9 T cell receptor beta chains share one sample of origin, sequenced in a study of blood T cell repertoires in COVID-19. Clones were sequenced by immunoSEQ multiplex PCR, and TCRdb holds only the in-frame ones, with some missing. The sample records about 140,000 clones, 80% to 90% being singletons. The sequencing input was peripheral blood. Receptors were obtained from a woman aged 60-75 years with active COVID-19.

CDR3 loop: CASSWGQGTENSPLHF. CDR3 DNA: TGTGCCAGCAGTTGGGGACAGGGAACGGAAAATTCACCCCTCCACTTT. The chain combines TRBV6-2 or TRBV6-3 with TRBJ1-6; 9 bases are a match to TRBD1. The CDR3 is made up of 16 amino acids. With 4 bases clipped from V and 7 bases from J, the junction kept 8 bases outside the gene matches. Germline V gives CDR1 MNHEY, CDR2 SVGEGT.

V usage is TRBV7-2 and J usage is TRBJ2-7; D remains ambiguous. Germline assignment: CDR1 SGHTA and CDR2 FQGNSA. Trimming cost V 5 bases and J 2 bases, with 13 bases left between them. This CDR3 contains 14 residues. This CDR3 is CASSPGAIPYEQYF. The DNA of the CDR3 is TGTGCCAGCAGCCCTGGAGCTATTCCCTACGAGCAGTACTTC. Based on the CDR3 plus reference TRBV7-2 and TRBJ2-7, the full variable domain is GAGVSQSPSNKVTEKGKDVELRCDPISGHTALYWYRQSLGQGLEFLIYFQGNSAPDKSGLPSDRFSAERTGGSVSTLTIQRTQQEDSAVYLCASSPGAIPYEQYFGPGTRLTVT.

This chain connects TRBV28 to TRBJ1-2, with 12 positions matching TRBD1. The trim removed 6 bases at V and 7 bases at J, leaving 9 bases unmatched. The germline V gene has CDR1 MDHEN and CDR2 SYDVKM. The CDR3 is 15 amino acids. The CDR3 DNA sequence: TGTGCCAGCAGCATACCGGGACAGGGGGCTATTGGCTACACCTTC. Translated: CASSIPGQGAIGYTF.

The V and J genes are TRBV12-3 or TRBV12-4 and TRBJ2-1; possibly TRBD2 for D (5 bases). V was clipped by 7 bases and J by 10 bases, with 11 bases between them. The CDR3 contains 11 residues. Written as DNA, the CDR3 is TGTGCCAGCAAAAATCGGAGGGAGCAGTTCTTC. Translating gives CASKNRREQFF.

The chain is built from TRBV7-2 and TRBJ2-3; 7 nucleotides match TRBD2. With 2 bases clipped from V and 4 bases from J, the junction kept 12 bases outside the gene matches. CDR1 is SGHTA and CDR2 is FQGNSA in the germline V gene. The CDR3 consists of 17 residues. DNA for the CDR3: TGTGCCAGCAGCTTAAGCCCGGGAGGCTCGGGGGCAGATACGCAGTATTTT. Amino acid sequence: CASSLSPGGSGADTQYF. The full variable domain, its missing parts supplied by reference TRBV7-2 and TRBJ2-3, is GAGVSQSPSNKVTEKGKDVELRCDPISGHTALYWYRQSLGQGLEFLIYFQGNSAPDKSGLPSDRFSAERTGGSVSTLTIQRTQQEDSAVYLCASSLSPGGSGADTQYFGPGTRLTVL.

The rearrangement uses TRBV7-2 and TRBJ1-5; possible D gene TRBD1, 6 bases. CDR3 length equals 14 residues. Germline V lookup: CDR1 SGHTA, CDR2 FQGNSA. The V end lost 4 bases, the J end lost 7 bases, and 14 bases lay between the germline ends. The CDR3 reads CASSSTGSGQPQHF. In DNA, the CDR3 is TGTGCCAGCAGCTCCACAGGGTCTGGGCAGCCCCAGCATTTT. The full variable domain, its missing parts supplied by reference TRBV7-2 and TRBJ1-5, is GAGVSQSPSNKVTEKGKDVELRCDPISGHTALYWYRQSLGQGLEFLIYFQGNSAPDKSGLPSDRFSAERTGGSVSTLTIQRTQQEDSAVYLCASSSTGSGQPQHFGDGTRLSIL.

The rearrangement links TRBV4-2 to TRBJ2-5; 8 nucleotides match TRBD2. Germline V gene lookup returns CDR1 LGHNA and CDR2 YNFKEQ. The CDR3 consists of 17 residues. The V gene end was trimmed by 1 base and the J gene end by 4 bases; junction bases not matched to a gene: 11. CDR3 amino acids: CASSQGGRTSKGETQYF. The CDR3 DNA follows: TGTGCCAGCAGCCAAGGAGGGAGGACTAGCAAGGGAGAGACCCAGTACTTC.

The chain has TRBV19 and TRBJ2-7; D possibly corresponds to TRBD1 (6 bases). V lost 5 bases, J lost 4 bases, and 15 bases lay in between. There are 14 residues in the CDR3. Per germline, CDR1 LNHDA and CDR2 SQIVND (reference sequence). CDR3 sequence (DNA): TGTGCCAGTAGTTTGGCAGGGGCTGGATACGAGCAGTACTTC. This gives the protein CASSLAGAGYEQYF.

The chain couples TRBV18 to TRBJ1-5; 8 nucleotides line up with TRBD1. The CDR3 consists of 15 residues. Germline assignment: CDR1 KGHSH and CDR2 LQKENI. V shed 5 bases, J shed 3 bases, and the junction held 6 bases outside the gene matches. CDR3 protein: CASSSTGQVNQPQHF. For the CDR3, the DNA is TGTGCCAGCTCATCGACGGGACAGGTCAATCAGCCCCAGCATTTT. Complete variable domain (other parts from reference TRBV18 and TRBJ1-5): NAGVMQNPRHLVRRRGQEARLRCSPMKGHSHVYWYRQLPEEGLKFMVYLQKENIIDESGMPKERFSAEFPKEGPSILRIQQVVRGDSAAYFCASSSTGQVNQPQHFGDGTRLSIL.